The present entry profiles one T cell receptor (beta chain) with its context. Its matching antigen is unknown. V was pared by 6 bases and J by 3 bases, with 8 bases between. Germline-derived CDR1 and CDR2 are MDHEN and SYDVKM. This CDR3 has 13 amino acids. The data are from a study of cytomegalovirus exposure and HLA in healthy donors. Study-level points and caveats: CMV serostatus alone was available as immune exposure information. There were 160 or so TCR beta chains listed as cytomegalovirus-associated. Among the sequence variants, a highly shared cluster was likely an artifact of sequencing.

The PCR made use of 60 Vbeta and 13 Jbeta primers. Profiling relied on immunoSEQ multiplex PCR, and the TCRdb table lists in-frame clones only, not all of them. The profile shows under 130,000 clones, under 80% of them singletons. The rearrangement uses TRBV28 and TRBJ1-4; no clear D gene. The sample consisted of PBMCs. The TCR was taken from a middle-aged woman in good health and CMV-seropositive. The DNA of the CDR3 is TGTGCCAGCAGGTATAGCCCTAATGAAAAACTGTTTTTT. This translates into CASRYSPNEKLFF.